The 26 T cell receptor beta chains given below trace back to one sample, sequenced in a study of CD8 T cells in Susac syndrome. Random-hexamer reverse transcription was applied to about 0.45 to 1 ug RNA. TCRdb redid the calling of the immunoSEQ multiplex PCR reads with MiXCR, one entry per CDR3 protein. The sample carries tens of thousands of distinct CDR3 sequences, around 94% recorded once. Sample: CD8+ T cells from PBMCs. The receptors stem from a human donor with Susac syndrome.

The chain links TRBV9 to TRBJ2-6; D remains unclear. Germline assignment: CDR1 SGDLS and CDR2 YYNGEE. The germline V and J ends were trimmed by 3 bases and 0 bases, with 10 bases remaining between them. This CDR3 has 16 amino acids. In DNA form, the CDR3 reads TGTGCCAGCAGCGCTTCCCACCTCTCTGGGGCCAACGTCCTGACTTTC. Its protein is CASSASHLSGANVLTF.

J is TRBJ1-1 and V is TRBV14; D is unresolved. Trimming removed 2 bases at V and 6 bases at J, with 13 bases between. The CDR3 is 14 amino acids. Germline assignment: CDR1 SGHDN and CDR2 FVKESK. The CDR3 loop reads CASSQMSYGSEAFF. In DNA form, the CDR3 reads TGTGCCAGCAGCCAAATGAGTTACGGCTCTGAAGCTTTCTTT.

The genes are TRBV27 and TRBJ1-5; D is possibly TRBD1 (6 bases). The CDR3 contains 16 residues. V shed 2 bases and J shed 2 bases, with 13 bases lying between them. Germline V gene sequence: CDR1 MNHEY, CDR2 SMNVEV (reference sequence). The CDR3 spells CASSLRSGGGNQPQHF. The CDR3 bases are TGTGCCAGCAGTTTAAGGTCGGGGGGCGGCAATCAGCCCCAGCATTTT.

The CDR3 is CASSFGSSYNEQFF. The DNA for the CDR3 is TGTGCCAGCAGTTTTGGGTCCTCCTACAATGAGCAGTTCTTC. The rearrangement links TRBV27 to TRBJ2-1; no reliable D call. CDR1 is MNHEY and CDR2 is SMNVEV in the germline V gene (reference sequence). The CDR3 runs 14 residues. V lost 3 bases to trimming and J lost 0 bases, with 6 bases between them.

The CDR3 region is CASSRDSNQPQHF. Here the CDR3 DNA reads TGTGCCAGCAGCAGGGACAGTAATCAGCCCCAGCATTTT. The chain has TRBV7-9 and TRBJ1-5, with TRBD1 matching over 7 bases. The germline V gene encodes CDR1 SEHNR and CDR2 FQNEAQ (reference sequence). The CDR3 sequence is 13 residues long. V trimming: 5 bases; J trimming: 4 bases; junction bases outside the gene matches: 2.

This chain connects TRBV6-1 to TRBJ1-4; 7 nucleotides agree with TRBD1. The germline gives CDR1 MNHNS, CDR2 SASEGT. Trimming took 4 bases from V and 1 from J; bases not matched to a gene: 9. The CDR3 extends over 17 amino acids. CDR3 protein: CASSGDRVGGTNEKLFF. The CDR3 nucleotides read TGTGCCAGCAGTGGCGACAGGGTTGGAGGAACTAATGAAAAACTGTTTTTT.

V usage is TRBV27 and J usage is TRBJ2-7, with 7 bases identical to TRBD2. Germline trimming cut 5 bases from V and 2 bases from J; bases unmatched to any gene: 12. The CDR3 covers 16 residues. Germline assignment: CDR1 MNHEY and CDR2 SMNVEV (reference sequence). Written as DNA, the CDR3 is TGTGCCAGCAGTGGGCGTGGGAGGGACGGGGCCTACGAGCAGTACTTC. This codes for CASSGRGRDGAYEQYF.

The chain employs TRBV6-2 or TRBV6-3 and TRBJ2-1; TRBD2 agrees at 13 bases. The CDR3 extends over 19 amino acids. V was pared by 2 bases and J by 7 bases, with 14 bases of the junction left unmatched. Germline values: CDR1 MNHEY, CDR2 SVGEGT. CDR3 amino acids: CASSYGEGLAGLMENEQFF. The CDR3 region has the DNA TGTGCCAGCAGTTACGGGGAGGGACTAGCGGGGCTTATGGAGAATGAGCAGTTCTTC.

The CDR3 DNA follows: TGTGCCAGCAGCGATAGGACCGGGCTAGCTCACTACGAGCAGTACTTC. Its protein is CASSDRTGLAHYEQYF. J is TRBJ2-7 and V is TRBV7-2; tentative D call: TRBD2 (5 bases). V was trimmed by 5 bases and J by 3 bases, leaving 20 bases between them. Germline CDR1 reads SGHTA; CDR2 reads FQGNSA. This CDR3 has 16 residues.

In DNA, the CDR3 is TGTGCTAGTGCCAGACAGACGACGGATGAGCAGTTCTTC. This translates into CASARQTTDEQFF. The chain is built from TRBV12-5 and TRBJ2-1; D might be TRBD1 (5 bases). Trimming cost V 7 bases and J 8 bases, with 15 bases left between them. CDR1 is LGHNT and CDR2 is FRNRAP in the germline V gene. This CDR3 is built from 13 residues.

CDR3 loop: CASVGRYNEQFF. As DNA, the CDR3 is TGTGCCAGTGTTGGACGCTACAATGAGCAGTTCTTC. V gene TRBV2 combines with J gene TRBJ2-1; D unclear. This CDR3 has 12 residues. Germline values: CDR1 SNHLY, CDR2 FYNNEI. V shed 9 bases and J shed 3 bases, with 9 bases lying between them.

The CDR3 bases are TGTGCCAGCCTGGGGGACAGCAATCAGCCCCAGCATTTT. As protein: CASLGDSNQPQHF. The V and J genes are TRBV27 and TRBJ1-5, with a tentative D call TRBD1 (5 bases). Trimming removed 8 bases at V and 1 base at J, with 9 bases between. The CDR3 runs 13 residues. Germline loops: CDR1 MNHEY, CDR2 SMNVEV (reference sequence).

This chain uses TRBV7-8 with TRBJ1-6; the match to TRBD1 covers 10 bases. With V trimmed by 0 bases and J by 5 bases, 1 base remained unmatched. This CDR3 spans 16 amino acids. The germline gives CDR1 SGHVS, CDR2 FQNEAQ. Here the CDR3 reads CASSLAGTGDNSPLHF. CDR3 coding DNA: TGTGCCAGCAGCTTAGCGGGGACAGGGGATAATTCACCCCTCCACTTT.

The chain carries TRBV7-2 and TRBJ1-3; possible D gene TRBD1, 5 bases. CDR3 size: 14 residues. Per germline, CDR1 SGHTA and CDR2 FQGNSA. Trimming cost V 11 bases and J 2 bases, with 16 bases left between them. The CDR3 bases are TGTGCCTCCCGCGGGAGGGGACCTGGAAACACCATATATTTT. The encoded protein is CASRGRGPGNTIYF. The variable domain in full, completed from reference TRBV7-2 and TRBJ1-3, reads GAGVSQSPSNKVTEKGKDVELRCDPISGHTALYWYRQSLGQGLEFLIYFQGNSAPDKSGLPSDRFSAERTGGSVSTLTIQRTQQEDSAVYLCASRGRGPGNTIYFGEGSWLTVV.

The chain combines TRBV12-3 or TRBV12-4 with TRBJ1-1; D is unresolved. The CDR3 runs 14 residues. V was cut by 3 bases and J by 0 bases, with 8 bases left in between. CDR3 DNA sequence: TGTGCCAGCAGTTTGGCTGCTTTGAACACTGAAGCTTTCTTT. Translating it yields CASSLAALNTEAFF.

The chain couples TRBV11-2 to TRBJ2-7; D is possibly TRBD1 (6 bases). Germline loops: CDR1 SGHAT, CDR2 FQNNGV. This CDR3 is 13 amino acids long. V lost 7 bases to trimming and J lost 4 bases, with 14 bases between them. The CDR3 reads CASTPLGAYEQYF. The CDR3 region has the DNA TGTGCCAGCACCCCATTGGGGGCGTACGAGCAGTACTTC. Combining the CDR3 with reference TRBV11-2 and TRBJ2-7 gives the whole variable domain EAGVAQSPRYKIIEKRQSVAFWCNPISGHATLYWYQQILGQGPKLLIQFQNNGVVDDSQLPKDRFSAERLKGVDSTLKIQPAKLEDSAVYLCASTPLGAYEQYFGPGTRLTVT.

The rearrangement joins TRBV9 to TRBJ1-2; a possible D gene is TRBD1 (5 bases). CDR1 is SGDLS and CDR2 is YYNGEE in the germline V gene. This CDR3 region has 16 residues. Trimming removed 3 bases from V and 5 bases from J, with 20 bases in between. CDR3 nucleotide sequence: TGTGCCAGCAGCGCGGAGATTGCCGGGACCTATTATGGCTACACCTTC. Protein product: CASSAEIAGTYYGYTF.

The chain carries TRBV9 and TRBJ2-2; a weak D match, TRBD1 (5 bases). The CDR3 sequence is 16 residues long. V dropped 3 bases and J dropped 6 bases, with 18 bases sitting between them. The V gene's germline CDR1 is SGDLS and CDR2 YYNGEE. The CDR3 sequence: CASSDLFSGAPGELFF. CDR3 in DNA: TGTGCCAGCAGCGATCTGTTTAGTGGGGCACCCGGGGAGCTGTTTTTT. Supplemented by reference TRBV9 and TRBJ2-2, the full variable domain reads DSGVTQTPKHLITATGQRVTLRCSPRSGDLSVYWYQQSLDQGLQFLIQYYNGEERAKGNILERFSAQQFPDLHSELNLSSLELGDSALYFCASSDLFSGAPGELFFGEGSRLTVL.

This sequence joins TRBV14 and TRBJ1-2; D may be TRBD1 (6 bases). The CDR3 extends over 13 amino acids. Trimming took off 6 bases at V and 5 bases at J, with 13 bases between the two ends. Germline V gene sequence: CDR1 SGHDN, CDR2 FVKESK. The CDR3 spells CASRPGGLYGYTF. In DNA, the CDR3 is TGTGCCAGCAGGCCCGGGGGGCTGTATGGCTACACCTTC.

The V call is TRBV20-1, the J call TRBJ2-5; 11 bases agree with TRBD2. This CDR3 has 16 residues. CDR1 and CDR2 (germline): DFQATT, SNEGSKA (reference sequence). J was trimmed by 1 base and V by 0 bases; bases with no gene match: 4. Written as DNA, the CDR3 is TGCAGTGCTAGAGATCTAGCGGGGGGTGTCCAAGAGACCCAGTACTTC. Translating it yields CSARDLAGGVQETQYF.

CDR3: CATGTGGQPQHF. CDR3 DNA sequence: TGTGCCACCGGGACAGGAGGGCAGCCCCAGCATTTT. This chain joins TRBV24-1 and TRBJ1-5, with 8 bases fitting TRBD1. The germline V gene has CDR1 KGHDR and CDR2 SFDVKD. V dropped 9 bases and J dropped 7; count of bases not matched to a gene: 4. The length of the CDR3 is 12 residues.

The rearrangement joins TRBV11-2 to TRBJ2-7, with no clear D. The V and J ends lost 4 bases and 5 bases respectively, with 9 bases between them. The CDR3 has 12 amino acids. Germline CDR1 and CDR2: SGHAT and FQNNGV. The CDR3 DNA sequence: TGTGCCAGCAGCTACATGAAGAACGAGCAGTACTTC. Its translation is CASSYMKNEQYF.

The J gene is TRBJ2-5, the V gene TRBV24-1; TRBD2 might be the D (5 bases). Looked up from germline, CDR1 is KGHDR and CDR2 is SFDVKD. V lost 3 bases, J lost 4 bases, and 17 bases lay in between. This CDR3 spans 16 amino acids. The CDR3, as DNA: TGTGCCACCAGTGATGCCTCTAGCCTACGGGGAGAGACCCAGTACTTC. Translation: CATSDASSLRGETQYF.

The rearrangement uses TRBV2 and TRBJ1-3; no clear D gene. CDR1 SNHLY and CDR2 FYNNEI come from the germline V gene. The V and J ends lost 7 bases and 3 bases respectively, with 4 bases between them. The CDR3 has 11 amino acids. The CDR3 loop reads CASNGGNTIYF. The CDR3 DNA sequence: TGTGCCAGCAACGGTGGAAACACCATATATTTT.

CDR3 amino acids: CASSIGLNEQFF. The CDR3 DNA is TGTGCCAGTAGTATCGGCCTCAATGAGCAGTTCTTC. The chain links TRBV19 to TRBJ2-1; D is unresolved. Trimming removed 3 bases at V and 6 bases at J, with 6 bases between. Per germline, CDR1 LNHDA and CDR2 SQIVND (reference sequence). The CDR3 is made up of 12 amino acids.

This clonotype came up once. V gene TRBV7-9 combines with J gene TRBJ2-1, with 7 bases aligning to TRBD1. The J segment lost 6 bases and the V segment lost 6 bases, leaving 14 bases of the junction unmatched. The CDR3 is made up of 16 amino acids. Germline V gene lookup returns CDR1 SEHNR and CDR2 FQNEAQ (reference sequence). The CDR3 coding sequence is TGTGCCAGCAGAATCCCCGGGACAGACCTTACCAATGAGCAGTTCTTC. Protein sequence: CASRIPGTDLTNEQFF.